The clone carrying this TCR beta chain was detected only a few times. The antigen remains unidentified. The study reverse transcribed the entire isolated RNA, so it sequenced expressed TCRB transcripts. The repertoire was sequenced with immunoSEQ multiplex PCR; TCRdb's copy has only in-frame clones and lacks some. The repertoire includes about 200,000 clones, approximately 11% of them detected once, and 1% to 1.5% sits in the top ten. The sample belongs to a study of beta chain features in type 1 diabetes. Study-level points and caveats: Moderate but significant shortening of TCRB CDR3s was recorded in all four CD4+ subsets from Type 1 diabetes patients. Insertions were fewer and deletions more numerous at VDJ junctions in type 1 diabetes patients. Possibly, sequencing cDNA over-represented cells that had high TCR expression levels. Relative to healthy donors, patients appeared to have naive, central memory and Treg TCRB repertoires that were more similar.

The receptor comes from a man aged 18 to 29 in good health. What was sequenced was central memory CD4+ T cells from blood.

For the CDR3, the DNA is TGTGCCAGCAGGGCTTACGAAGGGTACACAGATACGCAGTATTTT. Its protein product is CASRAYEGYTDTQYF. V gene TRBV6-6 combines with J gene TRBJ2-3; D is unresolved. CDR3 length: 15 amino acids. The V end lost 6 bases, the J end lost 2 bases, and 15 bases lay between the germline ends. The germline V gene has CDR1 MNHNY and CDR2 SVGAGI (reference sequence).